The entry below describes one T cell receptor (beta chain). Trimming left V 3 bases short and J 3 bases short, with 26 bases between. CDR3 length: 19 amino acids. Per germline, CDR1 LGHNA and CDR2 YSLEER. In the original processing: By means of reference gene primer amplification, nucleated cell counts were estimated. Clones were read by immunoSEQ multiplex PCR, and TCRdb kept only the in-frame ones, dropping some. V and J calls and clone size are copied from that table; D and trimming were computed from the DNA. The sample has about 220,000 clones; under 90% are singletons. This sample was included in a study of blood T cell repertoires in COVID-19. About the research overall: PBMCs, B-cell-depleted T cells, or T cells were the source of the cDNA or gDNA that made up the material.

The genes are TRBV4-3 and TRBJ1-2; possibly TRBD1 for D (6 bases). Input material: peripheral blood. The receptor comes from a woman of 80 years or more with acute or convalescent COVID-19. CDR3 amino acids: CASSQDPKGVSRSDYGYTF. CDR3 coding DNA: TGCGCCAGCAGCCAGGACCCTAAGGGGGTATCGCGGTCGGACTATGGCTACACCTTC.